This passage covers 32 T cell receptor beta chains from one sample sequenced in a study of T cell repertoires in cytomegalovirus infection. TCRdb called the reads again in MiXCR, with one record for every CDR3 protein. The table has 350,000 to 500,000 distinct CDR3 sequences, approximately 30% seen once; the top ten hold roughly an eighth. Sequenced: PBMCs. Receptor source: a human donor in good health (CMV status not recorded). Some clones in this sample may be carry-over from other donors' samples.

Comment on this clonotype: This may be a read error, as it is one base from a much larger clone. This sequence joins TRBV7-2 and TRBJ1-5, with D uncertain. The length of the CDR3 is 12 residues. Germline V gene sequence: CDR1 SGHTA, CDR2 FQGNSA. CDR3 residues: CASSLGSQHQHF. Written as DNA, the CDR3 is TGTGCCAGCAGCTTGGGGTCCCAGCACCAGCATTTT. The complete variable domain, with remaining parts taken from reference TRBV7-2 and TRBJ1-5, reads GAGVSQSPSNKVTEKGKDVELRCDPISGHTALYWYRQSLGQGLEFLIYFQGNSAPDKSGLPSDRFSAERTGGSVSTLTIQRTQQEDSAVYLCASSLGSQHQHFGDGTRLSIL.

This clonotype was counted ten times or more. The CDR3: CASSPGGRETQYF. The DNA of the CDR3 is TGTGCCAGCAGCCCTGGAGGGAGGGAGACCCAGTACTTC. The V and J genes are TRBV7-9 and TRBJ2-5; maybe TRBD2 (6 bases). The V gene's germline CDR1 is SEHNR and CDR2 FQNEAQ (reference sequence). The CDR3 loop spans 13 amino acids. The V and J ends lost 5 bases and 5 bases respectively, with 12 bases between them. Complete variable domain (other parts from reference TRBV7-9 and TRBJ2-5): DTGVSQNPRHKITKRGQNVTFRCDPISEHNRLYWYRQTLGQGPEFLTYFQNEAQLEKSRLLSDRFSAERPKGSFSTLEIQRTEQGDSAMYLCASSPGGRETQYFGPGTRLLVL.

To note about this clonotype: A much larger clone differs from this one at a single base, so this may be a read error. The V call is TRBV2, the J call TRBJ2-7; D is unclear. The CDR3 length is 13 residues. The germline V and J ends were trimmed by 10 bases and 3 bases, with 16 bases remaining between them. Looked up from germline, CDR1 is SNHLY and CDR2 is FYNNEI. CDR3 DNA: TGTGCCACAGCCCCTCGGGCCGACTACGAGCAGTACTTC. This encodes CATAPRADYEQYF.

This clonotype came up a few times. The genes are TRBV20-1 and TRBJ2-1; 9 positions agree with TRBD2. The CDR3 is 15 amino acids. With 3 bases clipped from V and 4 bases from J, the junction kept 7 bases outside the gene matches. Germline CDR1 DFQATT, CDR2 SNEGSKA (reference sequence). CDR3 sequence: CSASLTRGGYNEQFF. DNA of the CDR3: TGCAGTGCTAGTTTGACGCGGGGGGGTTACAATGAGCAGTTCTTC.

This clonotype was observed a single time. The chain combines TRBV29-1 with TRBJ1-1; D not certain. Germline lookup yields CDR1 SQVTM and CDR2 ANQGSEA. V lost 1 base, J lost 7 bases, and 16 bases lay in between. This CDR3 contains 14 residues. The CDR3 DNA follows: TGCAGCGTTGAAGGGGCCTTATCCTGGCGTGAAGCTTTCTTT. Residues: CSVEGALSWREAFF.

The V call is TRBV12-3 or TRBV12-4, the J call TRBJ2-3, with D hard to call. V lost 7 bases and J 2 bases, leaving 22 bases between the germline ends. The CDR3 contains 17 residues. The DNA of the CDR3 is TGTGCCAGCAACCCAATTGGGGTTGGCGTGTCCACAGATACGCAGTATTTT. This translates into CASNPIGVGVSTDTQYF.

This clonotype was counted at least ten times. The chain links TRBV7-2 to TRBJ1-5; the D is unclear. Trimming left V 5 bases short and J 2 bases short, with 7 bases between. The CDR3 has 13 residues. Per germline, CDR1 SGHTA and CDR2 FQGNSA. The CDR3 DNA follows: TGTGCCAGCAGCGTAGTTGGCAATCAGCCCCAGCATTTT. It is translated as CASSVVGNQPQHF.

This clonotype showed up many times. This chain links TRBV19 with TRBJ2-1; TRBD2 matches 11 bases. The CDR3 contains 17 residues. Germline V gene lookup returns CDR1 LNHDA and CDR2 SQIVND (reference sequence). V shed 5 bases and J 8 bases; nucleotides not matched to a gene: 14. The CDR3: CASSLRLAGGPGDEQFF. The CDR3 DNA reads as TGTGCCAGTAGTCTTCGTCTAGCGGGGGGCCCCGGGGATGAGCAGTTCTTC.

This clonotype was detected a few times. The chain joins TRBV9 to TRBJ2-1, with D perhaps being TRBD1 or TRBD2 (5 bases each). Germline values: CDR1 SGDLS, CDR2 YYNGEE. This CDR3 spans 14 amino acids. Deletions cut 7 bases from V and 5 bases from J, with 16 bases between. CDR3 nucleotide sequence: TGTGCCAGCGGGGGTGGGCCGGTGGACAATGAGCAGTTCTTC. This codes for CASGGGPVDNEQFF. Supplemented by reference TRBV9 and TRBJ2-1, the full variable domain reads DSGVTQTPKHLITATGQRVTLRCSPRSGDLSVYWYQQSLDQGLQFLIQYYNGEERAKGNILERFSAQQFPDLHSELNLSSLELGDSALYFCASGGGPVDNEQFFGPGTRLTVL.

The chain couples TRBV12-3 or TRBV12-4 to TRBJ1-6, with D uncertain. The ends were cut back, 1 base at V and 1 base at J, with 8 bases in the middle. The CDR3 is 16 amino acids. The CDR3 bases are TGTGCCAGCAGTTTAGTCGGGGTGTCCTATAATTCACCCCTCCACTTT. It translates to CASSLVGVSYNSPLHF.

Regarding this clonotype: The junction differs from germline at one of its ends, possibly a read error. The rearrangement links TRBV7-4 to TRBJ1-1, with D perhaps TRBD1 (5 bases). From germline, CDR1 is SGHVT and CDR2 SQSDAQ. The CDR3 covers 13 residues. The DNA of the CDR3 is TGTGCCAGCAGCTTGTATTCGGACACTGAAGCTTTATTT. Protein: CASSLYSDTEALF.

The gene calls are TRBV18 and TRBJ2-3; D is unclear. V lost 3 bases, J lost 11 bases, and 12 bases lay in between. Germline lookup yields CDR1 KGHSH and CDR2 LQKENI. The CDR3 loop spans 12 amino acids. The CDR3 protein is CASSPDPGRQYF. The CDR3 region has the DNA TGTGCCAGCTCACCTGACCCCGGTAGGCAGTATTTT. The full variable domain, its missing parts supplied by reference TRBV18 and TRBJ2-3, is NAGVMQNPRHLVRRRGQEARLRCSPMKGHSHVYWYRQLPEEGLKFMVYLQKENIIDESGMPKERFSAEFPKEGPSILRIQQVVRGDSAAYFCASSPDPGRQYFGPGTRLTVL.

This clonotype was counted a few times. J is TRBJ2-5 and V is TRBV4-2; TRBD2 is a possible D gene (6 bases). Between the trimmed V and J ends, which lost 1 base and 2 bases, there was a span of 14 bases. The CDR3 is 16 residues long. Germline CDR1 LGHNA, CDR2 YNFKEQ. The CDR3 DNA reads TGTGCCAGCAGCCAAGTACGGAGTGGGACTCAAGAGACCCAGTACTTC. The encoded protein is CASSQVRSGTQETQYF.

This clonotype was observed once. The CDR3 sequence is CSARGLNTGELFF. In DNA form, the CDR3 reads TGCAGTGCTAGGGGACTGAACACCGGGGAGCTGTTTTTT. The rearrangement links TRBV20-1 to TRBJ2-2; perhaps TRBD2 as D (6 bases). V was pared by 3 bases and J by 1 base, with 6 bases between. The CDR3 has 13 amino acids. CDR1 and CDR2 (germline): DFQATT, SNEGSKA (reference sequence).

The chain couples TRBV7-8 to TRBJ1-5, with a weak D call TRBD1 (6 bases). This CDR3 comprises 18 residues. Germline CDR1 and CDR2: SGHVS and FQNEAQ. Trimming shortened V by 4 bases and J by 0 bases, and 19 bases separated the two germline ends. The CDR3 nucleotides read TGTGCCAGCAGCTCCACCGGGACACTCACTTATAGCAATCAGCCCCAGCATTTT. Residues: CASSSTGTLTYSNQPQHF.

Comments on this clonotype: A much larger clone is a single base away; this may be a read error. Here the CDR3 DNA reads TGTGCCAGCAGCTCTTTGGCGGACCCCTACAATGAGCAGTTCTTC. Translation gives CASSSLADPYNEQFF. The genes are TRBV7-9 and TRBJ2-1; D is uncertain. The germline V gene encodes CDR1 SEHNR and CDR2 FQNEAQ (reference sequence). This CDR3 is 15 amino acids long. Trimming removed 4 bases at V and 2 bases at J, with 12 bases between.

This rearrangement joins TRBV11-2 to TRBJ2-1, with a weak D call TRBD2 (5 bases). V was trimmed by 3 bases and J by 9 bases, leaving 18 bases between them. The CDR3 is made up of 15 amino acids. CDR1 SGHAT and CDR2 FQNNGV come from the germline V gene. The CDR3, as DNA: TGTGCCAGCAGCTTCGGCGTTAGCGATTATTTTGAGCAGTTCTTC. This encodes CASSFGVSDYFEQFF.

The CDR3 reads CASRPQGAHEQFF. Written as DNA, the CDR3 is TGTGCCAGCAGGCCACAGGGTGCCCATGAGCAGTTCTTC. The chain joins TRBV28 to TRBJ2-1; D might be TRBD1 (6 bases). The length of the CDR3 is 13 residues. Trimming took 6 bases from V and 8 from J, leaving 14 bases between them. CDR1 MDHEN and CDR2 SYDVKM come from the germline V gene. The full variable domain, its missing parts supplied by reference TRBV28 and TRBJ2-1, is DVKVTQSSRYLVKRTGEKVFLECVQDMDHENMFWYRQDPGLGLRLIYFSYDVKMKEKGDIPEGYSVSREKKERFSLILESASTNQTSMYLCASRPQGAHEQFFGPGTRLTVL.

V is TRBV5-5 and J is TRBJ2-7; the match to TRBD1 covers 10 bases. With 2 bases clipped from V and 6 bases from J, the junction kept 5 bases outside the gene matches. The length of the CDR3 is 14 residues. CDR1 is SGHKS, CDR2 YYEKEE, per germline (reference sequence). As DNA, the CDR3 is TGTGCCAGCAGCTTCACCGGGACAGGGGTCGAGCAGTACTTC. Protein sequence: CASSFTGTGVEQYF.

The chain combines TRBV7-3 with TRBJ2-1; TRBD2 matches 8 bases. This CDR3 has 15 amino acids. CDR1 SGHTA and CDR2 FQGTGA come from the germline V gene. J gave up 7 bases and V 1 base, and 6 bases lay outside the gene matches. The CDR3 region is CASSLIGLAWNEQFF. The CDR3, as DNA: TGTGCCAGCAGCTTAATTGGACTAGCTTGGAATGAGCAGTTCTTC.

This clonotype was detected only a few times. In DNA form, the CDR3 reads TGCGCCAGCAGCCAAGGCGGTGGGGTTGAAGCTTTCTTT. Translated: CASSQGGGVEAFF. The gene calls are TRBV4-1 and TRBJ1-1; D is uncertain. Per the germline V gene, CDR1 is MGHRA and CDR2 is YSYEKL. There are 13 residues in the CDR3. V lost 1 base and J 7 bases, leaving 10 bases between the germline ends.

As concerns this clonotype: This may come from a read error, since a much larger clone is one base off. The chain joins TRBV7-4 to TRBJ1-5; D is possibly TRBD1 (5 bases). Germline assignment: CDR1 SGHVT and CDR2 SQSDAQ. There are 13 residues in the CDR3. CDR3 loop: CASSLGGEQPKHF. Here the CDR3 DNA reads TGTGCCAGCAGCTTAGGAGGGGAACAGCCCAAGCATTTT.

The chain combines TRBV30 with TRBJ1-4; D unresolved. This CDR3 is built from 12 residues. Trimming took off 1 base at V and 10 bases at J, with 10 bases between the two ends. Germline-derived CDR1 and CDR2 are GTSNPN and SVGIG (reference sequence). The CDR3 nucleotides read TGTGCCTGGAGTGGGCAGAGTCGAAAACTGTTTTTT. This gives the protein CAWSGQSRKLFF. The full variable domain, with the rest looked up from reference TRBV30 and TRBJ1-4, is SQTIHQWPATLVQPVGSPLSLECTVEGTSNPNLYWYRQAAGRGLQLLFYSVGIGQISSEVPQNLSASRPQDRQFILSSKKLLLSDSGFYLCAWSGQSRKLFFGSGTQLSVL.

There are a few counts of this clonotype. This chain uses TRBV19 with TRBJ2-1, with a possible D match to TRBD1 (5 bases). Germline CDR1 and CDR2: LNHDA and SQIVND (reference sequence). The CDR3 spans 13 residues. Trimming removed 8 bases at V and 6 bases at J, with 14 bases between. CDR3 DNA: TGTGCCAGTGGGGCTTCCCTTGGCAATGAGCAGTTCTTC. This gives the protein CASGASLGNEQFF. Full variable domain (remainder filled in from reference TRBV19 and TRBJ2-1): DGGITQSPKYLFRKEGQNVTLSCEQNLNHDAMYWYRQDPGQGLRLIYYSQIVNDFQKGDIAEGYSVSREKKESFPLTVTSAQKNPTAFYLCASGASLGNEQFFGPGTRLTVL.

The V and J genes are TRBV6-6 and TRBJ2-1, with a tentative D call TRBD2 (5 bases). Trimming removed 0 bases at V and 6 bases at J, with 24 bases between. Germline CDR1 and CDR2: MNHNY and SVGAGI (reference sequence). This CDR3 spans 19 amino acids. The CDR3, as DNA: TGTGCCAGCAGTTACTCACGGGGTCCCCATGCCGCTGGAGGCAATGAGCAGTTCTTC. Protein sequence: CASSYSRGPHAAGGNEQFF.

This clonotype was seen a handful of times. The chain has TRBV12-3 or TRBV12-4 and TRBJ1-5; a weak D match, TRBD1 (5 bases). The CDR3 contains 13 residues. V was shortened by 8 bases and J by 2 bases, with 10 bases between the two germline ends. The CDR3 reads CASGGSGNQPQHF. The CDR3 DNA reads TGTGCCAGCGGGGGGTCAGGCAATCAGCCCCAGCATTTT.

This clonotype was picked up a small number of times. The J gene is TRBJ1-2, the V gene TRBV6-5; TRBD1 might be the D (6 bases). Germline V gene lookup returns CDR1 MNHEY and CDR2 SVGAGI. The CDR3 consists of 15 residues. V shed 5 bases and J shed 7 bases, with 20 bases lying between them. Here the CDR3 reads CASSPRQIQGPGYTF. The CDR3, as DNA: TGTGCCAGCAGTCCCCGGCAAATCCAGGGGCCTGGCTACACCTTC.

V usage is TRBV4-1 and J usage is TRBJ1-2, with D perhaps TRBD1 (5 bases). The CDR3 loop spans 16 amino acids. V lost 0 bases and J lost 6, with 17 bases in between. Germline CDR1 is MGHRA and CDR2 is YSYEKL. This chain's CDR3 is CASSQDKQGMVDGYTF. CDR3 DNA: TGCGCCAGCAGCCAAGATAAGCAGGGAATGGTGGATGGCTACACCTTC.

The V call is TRBV7-2, the J call TRBJ2-4, with no clear D. The germline CDR1 and CDR2 sequences are SGHTA and FQGNSA. Trimming shortened V by 6 bases and J by 5 bases, and 11 bases separated the two germline ends. CDR3 length: 13 residues. CDR3 sequence: CASSFSRENIQYF. As DNA, the CDR3 is TGTGCCAGCAGTTTCTCCAGAGAAAACATTCAGTACTTC.

This clonotype appeared once. A much larger clone differs from this one at a single base, so this may be a read error. The CDR3 does not close with the conserved phenylalanine or tryptophan, likely indicating a read error. The CDR3: CASSYPPRLLAGDWNEQFL. As DNA, the CDR3 is TGTGCCAGCAGCTACCCCCCACGACTGCTAGCGGGGGACTGGAATGAGCAGTTCTTA. This chain connects TRBV7-2 to TRBJ2-1; 10 bases are shared with TRBD2. Germline CDR1 is SGHTA and CDR2 is FQGNSA. The CDR3 consists of 19 residues. The trim removed 4 bases at V and 7 bases at J, leaving 19 bases unmatched.

The gene calls are TRBV20-1 and TRBJ2-3, with D possibly TRBD1 on 6 matching bases. Trimming removed 1 base at V and 8 bases at J, with 10 bases between. Germline-derived CDR1 and CDR2 are DFQATT and SNEGSKA (reference sequence). CDR3 length equals 12 residues. In DNA, the CDR3 is TGCAGTGCTAGAGTGGGGGACACTACGCAGTATTTT. This sequence encodes CSARVGDTTQYF.

The chain links TRBV5-4 to TRBJ2-7, with D possibly matching TRBD2 (7 bases). V was shortened by 4 bases and J by 0 bases, with 14 bases between the two germline ends. This CDR3 has 15 residues. Germline lookup yields CDR1 SGHNT and CDR2 YYREEE (reference sequence). CDR3 coding DNA: TGTGCCAGCAGCACCCGCGGGGGCCCCTCCTACGAGCAGTACTTC. Its protein is CASSTRGGPSYEQYF.